Listed here are 3 T cell receptor beta chains from one sample, sequenced in a study of cytomegalovirus exposure and HLA in healthy donors. PCR primers comprised 60 Vbeta and 13 Jbeta primers. TCRdb's copy holds only in-frame clones and misses some; the assay was immunoSEQ multiplex PCR. The table includes approximately 160,000 clones, about 77% detected once. The sample taken for sequencing was PBMCs. These receptors all stem from a male donor in good health and CMV-seropositive.

This rearrangement joins TRBV5-1 to TRBJ2-3, with D possibly TRBD2 on 7 matching bases. CDR1 and CDR2 from the germline V gene are SGHRS and YFSETQ. V lost 2 bases and J lost 4, with 11 bases in between. The CDR3 length is 14 residues. This CDR3 reads CASSLGGAADTQYF. The DNA for the CDR3 is TGCGCCAGCAGCTTAGGGGGGGCAGCAGATACGCAGTATTTT.

Notes on this clone: At one end, the junction sequence differs from germline, possibly due to a read error. CDR3 sequence reads: CSSSSDRGGNQPQHF. In nucleotides, the CDR3 is TGTTCCAGCAGCTCGGACAGGGGCGGTAATCAGCCCCAGCATTTT. The chain combines TRBV7-9 with TRBJ1-5; 9 bases are a match to TRBD1. Per germline, CDR1 SEHNR and CDR2 FQNEAQ (reference sequence). There are 15 residues in the CDR3.

The CDR3 sequence is CASSQTGGGDTEAFF. CDR3 bases: TGTGCCAGCAGTCAGACAGGGGGCGGGGACACTGAAGCTTTCTTT. The chain employs TRBV6-5 and TRBJ1-1; 10 bases align to TRBD1. CDR3 size: 15 residues. Trimming at V came to 5 bases and at J to 3 bases, leaving 6 bases not matched to a gene. In germline, CDR1 is MNHEY, CDR2 SVGAGI.